These 18 T cell receptor beta chains originate from one sample sequenced in a study of T cells in narcolepsy. The data were produced by immunoSEQ multiplex PCR, yet TCRdb's version contains in-frame clones alone and is incomplete. Of 25,000 to 35,000 clones listed, around 86% were seen once; the top ten hold around 1.1%. What was sequenced was CD45RA- memory CD4+ T cells from PBMCs. The receptors here all came from a human donor with narcolepsy.

The rearrangement joins TRBV19 to TRBJ2-2; D not certain. CDR1 is LNHDA and CDR2 is SQIVND in the germline V gene (reference sequence). The CDR3 contains 12 residues. Trimming took off 8 bases at V and 8 bases at J, with 12 bases between the two ends. CDR3 residues: CASGAFVGELFF. The CDR3 nucleotides read TGTGCCAGTGGAGCGTTTGTAGGGGAGCTGTTTTTT. The complete variable domain, with remaining parts taken from reference TRBV19 and TRBJ2-2, reads DGGITQSPKYLFRKEGQNVTLSCEQNLNHDAMYWYRQDPGQGLRLIYYSQIVNDFQKGDIAEGYSVSREKKESFPLTVTSAQKNPTAFYLCASGAFVGELFFGEGSRLTVL.

The V gene is TRBV5-1, the J gene TRBJ2-5; 10 bases align to TRBD2. The CDR3 length is 16 residues. J was trimmed by 4 bases and V by 0 bases; bases with no gene match: 6. CDR1 is SGHRS and CDR2 is YFSETQ in the germline V gene. The CDR3 DNA reads TGCGCCAGCAGCTTGGTTGCGACTAGCGGGTCAGAGACCCAGTACTTC. Translating gives CASSLVATSGSETQYF.

V and J are TRBV5-4 and TRBJ2-1, with D possibly TRBD2 on 6 matching bases. The CDR3 is 13 amino acids. Trimming took 9 bases from V and 0 from J, leaving 10 bases between them. Germline V gives CDR1 SGHNT, CDR2 YYREEE (reference sequence). This chain's CDR3 is CATKDYSYNEQFF. CDR3 DNA sequence: TGTGCCACCAAGGACTACTCCTACAATGAGCAGTTCTTC.

The rearrangement joins TRBV6-5 to TRBJ1-5; D is possibly TRBD1 (5 bases). The CDR3 extends over 15 amino acids. Per the germline V gene, CDR1 is MNHEY and CDR2 is SVGAGI. V was cut by 2 bases and J by 4 bases, with 12 bases left in between. CDR3 in DNA: TGTGCCAGCAGTTACACACGGGACCCAAATCAGCCCCAGCATTTT. Amino acid sequence: CASSYTRDPNQPQHF.

The chain is built from TRBV18 and TRBJ2-1, with 8 bases lining up with TRBD2. Germline loops: CDR1 KGHSH, CDR2 LQKENI. CDR3 size: 15 residues. The junction had 13 bases not matched to a gene; V was cut back by 6 bases and J by 9 bases. The chain's CDR3 is CASSPETGGHGEQFF. In DNA form, the CDR3 reads TGTGCCAGCTCCCCCGAGACGGGGGGGCACGGTGAGCAGTTCTTC.

CDR3 DNA sequence: TGTGCCAGCGGCCGGGGACAGAGCACTGAAGCTTTCTTT. Its translation: CASGRGQSTEAFF. V and J are TRBV2 and TRBJ1-1, with 7 bases aligning to TRBD1. With V trimmed by 8 bases and J by 4 bases, 7 bases remained unmatched. CDR3 size: 13 residues. CDR1 is SNHLY and CDR2 is FYNNEI in the germline V gene.

This clone was seen more than once but under ten times. Other DNA sequences of this sample code for an identical CDR3. The V and J genes are TRBV10-3 and TRBJ1-4; the D gene is possibly TRBD1 (6 bases). This CDR3 has 18 residues. V shed 0 bases and J shed 0 bases, with 14 bases lying between them. Germline values: CDR1 ENHRY, CDR2 SYGVKD. The CDR3 sequence is CAISESRAGAPTNEKLFF. CDR3 sequence (DNA): TGTGCCATCAGTGAGTCTCGGGCAGGGGCCCCAACTAATGAAAAACTGTTTTTT.

This chain connects TRBV6-1 to TRBJ1-3; no firm D call. V was pared by 1 base and J by 0 bases, with 7 bases between. Germline-derived CDR1 and CDR2 are MNHNS and SASEGT. This CDR3 is built from 15 residues. CDR3 nucleotide sequence: TGTGCCAGCAGTGAAGAGGCTCTCTCTGGAAACACCATATATTTT. It translates to CASSEEALSGNTIYF.

The CDR3 nucleotides are TGTGCCAGCAGCTCAAGGACAGTTGAAGCTTTCTTT. Translating it yields CASSSRTVEAFF. The chain employs TRBV5-8 and TRBJ1-1; D is perhaps TRBD1 (6 bases). Germline V gene data show CDR1 as SGHTS and CDR2 as YDEGEE. Trimming stripped 3 bases from V and 7 bases from J, with 10 bases between. The CDR3 is 12 residues long.

The genes are TRBV18 and TRBJ2-5; D possibly corresponds to TRBD1 (6 bases). Trimming took off 5 bases at V and 2 bases at J, with 15 bases between the two ends. Germline assignment: CDR1 KGHSH and CDR2 LQKENI. The CDR3 loop spans 15 amino acids. The CDR3 bases are TGTGCCAGCTCAACACGCAGTACAGGGCAAGAGACCCAGTACTTC. This encodes CASSTRSTGQETQYF.

This clone was seen a single time. V usage is TRBV15 and J usage is TRBJ2-3, with D perhaps assigned TRBD1 or TRBD2 (5 bases each). Germline V gene data show CDR1 as LNHNV and CDR2 as YYDKDF (reference sequence). This CDR3 has 15 residues. Trimming took 1 base from V and 3 from J, leaving 11 bases between them. The CDR3 loop reads CATSRGGARTDTQYF. CDR3 nucleotides: TGTGCCACCAGCAGAGGAGGGGCTCGGACAGATACGCAGTATTTT.

This chain links TRBV2 with TRBJ1-1; 7 bases are a match to TRBD1. CDR1 SNHLY and CDR2 FYNNEI come from the germline V gene. Germline trimming cut 3 bases from V and 8 bases from J; bases unmatched to any gene: 12. CDR3 length: 15 amino acids. The CDR3 here is CASSELMWGQQEAFF. The DNA of the CDR3 is TGTGCCAGCAGTGAGTTAATGTGGGGACAGCAAGAAGCTTTCTTT.

V and J are TRBV5-5 and TRBJ2-2, with 7 bases identical to TRBD1. Per the germline V gene, CDR1 is SGHKS and CDR2 is YYEKEE (reference sequence). J gave up 5 bases and V 0 bases, and 10 bases lay outside the gene matches. This CDR3 comprises 17 residues. CDR3 nucleotides: TGTGCCAGCAGCTTGGTCGCAGGGGGAGTTAGGACCGGGGAGCTGTTTTTT. Translating it yields CASSLVAGGVRTGELFF.

The chain carries TRBV15 and TRBJ2-3, with D tentatively TRBD2 (6 bases). Germline loops: CDR1 LNHNV, CDR2 YYDKDF (reference sequence). CDR3 length: 13 amino acids. Trimming shortened V by 5 bases and J by 6 bases, and 12 bases separated the two germline ends. In DNA form, the CDR3 reads TGTGCCACCAGCCAACGCCTAGCGGATACGCAGTATTTT. It is translated as CATSQRLADTQYF.

The chain couples TRBV28 to TRBJ1-5; 7 bases agree with TRBD1. The CDR3 loop spans 13 amino acids. Trimming at V came to 6 bases and at J to 5 bases, leaving 4 bases not matched to a gene. Germline V CDR1 and CDR2: MDHEN, SYDVKM. The CDR3 nucleotides are TGTGCCAGCAGGGGACAGTCCTATCAGCCCCAGCATTTT. Protein product: CASRGQSYQPQHF.

The gene calls are TRBV15 and TRBJ1-3; unclear D gene. V shed 1 base and J shed 3 bases, with 10 bases lying between them. Per germline, CDR1 LNHNV and CDR2 YYDKDF (reference sequence). CDR3 size: 15 residues. CDR3 protein: CATSRGATGGNTIYF. The CDR3 DNA reads as TGTGCCACCAGCAGAGGGGCAACCGGTGGAAACACCATATATTTT.

Comment on this clone: One end of the junction is discordant with germline, which a read error may explain. The CDR3 nucleotides read TGTGCCAGTAGTTCTAACCTGGGGGGGTTCAGCTTTTTT. This translates into CASSSNLGGFSFF. The chain employs TRBV19 and TRBJ2-3; 7 nucleotides agree with TRBD2. The CDR3 runs to 13 residues. CDR1 LNHDA and CDR2 SQIVND come from the germline V gene (reference sequence).

V usage is TRBV28 and J usage is TRBJ1-1; no firm D call. The CDR3 extends over 16 amino acids. V dropped 5 bases and J dropped 1 base, with 17 bases sitting between them. Germline-derived CDR1 and CDR2 are MDHEN and SYDVKM. CDR3 DNA sequence: TGTGCCAGCAGTGTCCTTGGGGAGGGCACGAACACTGAAGCTTTCTTT. This encodes CASSVLGEGTNTEAFF.